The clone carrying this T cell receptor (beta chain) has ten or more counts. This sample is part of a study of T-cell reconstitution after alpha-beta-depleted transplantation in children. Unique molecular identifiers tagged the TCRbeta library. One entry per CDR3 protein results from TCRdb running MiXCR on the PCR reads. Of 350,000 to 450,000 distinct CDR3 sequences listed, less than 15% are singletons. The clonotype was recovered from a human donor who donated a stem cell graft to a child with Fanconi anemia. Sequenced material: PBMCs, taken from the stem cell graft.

The CDR3: CASSPTPGTNLFPQYF. In DNA, the CDR3 is TGTGCCAGCAGCCCGACACCTGGGACGAACCTTTTCCCCCAGTACTTC. The chain employs TRBV27 and TRBJ2-5, with D possibly being TRBD1 or TRBD2 (5 bases each). The V end was cut by 6 bases, the J end by 9 bases, with 26 bases between. In germline, CDR1 is MNHEY, CDR2 SMNVEV (reference sequence). This CDR3 comprises 16 residues.